The 31 T cell receptor beta chains in this list originate from one sample, sequenced in a study of beta chain features in type 1 diabetes (dated by TCRdb to 2017 to 2018). The library was obtained by the immunoSEQ multiplex PCR assay. The High Capacity cDNA Reverse Transcription Kit was used to reverse transcribe all of the isolated RNA, meaning that expressed TCRB transcripts were what got sequenced. Drawn from immuneACCESS, this table holds only the in-frame rearrangements with V and J called that TCRdb kept. Clones are partly lost; checked studies trace under half to an unresolved V gene and leave the rest unexplained. This sample holds 550,000 to 850,000 clones; 13% were observed only once. The ten largest clones represent less than 0.025% of the sample. Antigens of these TCRs are unknown. Overall results and qualifications from the work: Type 1 diabetes patients showed a moderate but significant shortening of TCRB CDR3 length in all four CD4+ subsets.

Sequencing was carried out using naive CD4+ T cells from blood. The cell subset or site label on this specimen signifies: true naive CD4+ T cells. The receptors stem from a man aged 18-30 years with type 1 diabetes.

Concerning this clone: The same CDR3 arises from other DNA sequences in this sample as well. The rearrangement joins TRBV9 to TRBJ2-3, with D perhaps matching TRBD1 or TRBD2 (5 bases each). V lost 0 bases, J lost 0 bases, and 8 bases lay in between. There are 15 residues in the CDR3. Germline values: CDR1 SGDLS, CDR2 YYNGEE. The CDR3: CASSVAGPSTDTQYF. As DNA, the CDR3 is TGTGCCAGCAGCGTAGCGGGACCTAGCACAGATACGCAGTATTTT.

This clone appeared a few times. The gene calls are TRBV2 and TRBJ2-3; perhaps TRBD1 as D (6 bases). CDR1 SNHLY and CDR2 FYNNEI come from the germline V gene. Trimming pared 7 bases from V and 6 bases from J, leaving 20 bases between. This CDR3 is built from 15 residues. CDR3 amino acids: CASKNEGGRGDTQYF. Written as DNA, the CDR3 is TGTGCCAGCAAGAATGAAGGGGGTAGAGGGGATACGCAGTATTTT. Variable domain in full (rest from reference TRBV2 and TRBJ2-3): EPEVTQTPSHQVTQMGQEVILRCVPISNHLYFYWYRQILGQKVEFLVSFYNNEISEKSEIFDDQFSVERPDGSNFTLKIRSTKLEDSAMYFCASKNEGGRGDTQYFGPGTRLTVL.

The V gene is TRBV11-3, the J gene TRBJ2-5, with no clear D. This CDR3 region has 15 residues. Germline CDR1 reads SGHNT; CDR2 reads YENEEA. V was trimmed by 1 base and J by 7 bases, leaving 16 bases between them. The CDR3 sequence: CASSLVTVVMATQYF. The CDR3 DNA follows: TGTGCCAGCAGCTTAGTAACGGTGGTAATGGCGACCCAGTACTTC.

This chain connects TRBV2 to TRBJ2-7, with D possibly TRBD1 on 6 matching bases. The CDR3 runs to 14 residues. Germline values: CDR1 SNHLY, CDR2 FYNNEI. The germline V and J ends were trimmed by 5 bases and 0 bases, with 11 bases remaining between them. CDR3 sequence: CASSQQGPSYEQYF. The CDR3 bases are TGTGCCAGCAGTCAACAGGGTCCCTCCTACGAGCAGTACTTC.

The CDR3, as DNA: TGTGCCAGCACCATGACAGGGTCGGGCACTGAAGCTTTCTTT. Translating it yields CASTMTGSGTEAFF. The chain joins TRBV7-9 to TRBJ1-1; 7 bases are shared with TRBD1. Germline assignment: CDR1 SEHNR and CDR2 FQNEAQ (reference sequence). The CDR3 spans 14 residues. Trimming at V came to 7 bases and at J to 4 bases, leaving 9 bases not matched to a gene.

This chain joins TRBV7-2 and TRBJ1-5, with D hard to call. This CDR3 is built from 13 residues. V was trimmed by 1 base and J by 6 bases, leaving 7 bases between them. CDR1 is SGHTA, CDR2 FQGNSA, per germline. The CDR3 is CASSLVISQPQHF. CDR3 bases: TGTGCCAGCAGCTTAGTCATAAGTCAGCCCCAGCATTTT.

Regarding this clone: A junction end diverges from the germline sequence, so it may reflect a read error. The chain uses TRBV6-1 and TRBJ1-5; a weak D match, TRBD1 (5 bases). Germline assignment: CDR1 MNHNS and CDR2 SASEGT. This CDR3 contains 14 residues. The CDR3 DNA reads as TGTGCCACCAGTGGGGCAGCTAGCAATCAGCCCCAGCATTTT. Its translation is CATSGAASNQPQHF.

This clone was found a few times. This chain uses TRBV5-1 with TRBJ2-7, with a possible D match to TRBD2 (6 bases). This CDR3 is built from 14 residues. Germline loops: CDR1 SGHRS, CDR2 YFSETQ. Trimming shortened V by 3 bases and J by 2 bases, and 12 bases separated the two germline ends. The CDR3 coding sequence is TGCGCCAGCAGCTATGGGACTCCAGCCTACGAGCAGTACTTC. Encoded protein: CASSYGTPAYEQYF. The full variable domain, rest sourced from reference TRBV5-1 and TRBJ2-7, is KAGVTQTPRYLIKTRGQQVTLSCSPISGHRSVSWYQQTPGQGLQFLFEYFSETQRNKGNFPGRFSGRQFSNSRSEMNVSTLELGDSALYLCASSYGTPAYEQYFGPGTRLTVT.

The chain joins TRBV13 to TRBJ2-1; D remains ambiguous. This CDR3 contains 13 residues. Per the germline V gene, CDR1 is PRHDT and CDR2 is FYEKMQ (reference sequence). Trimming took off 0 bases at V and 7 bases at J, with 7 bases between the two ends. The CDR3 spells CASSLGQQNEQFF. CDR3 DNA: TGTGCCAGCAGCTTAGGCCAACAGAATGAGCAGTTCTTC.

The chain has TRBV7-2 and TRBJ2-3; TRBD2 aligns across 10 bases. The CDR3 totals 16 residues. Germline trimming cut 1 base from V and 3 bases from J; bases unmatched to any gene: 4. Germline lookup yields CDR1 SGHTA and CDR2 FQGNSA. The CDR3 region is CASSLEAGGSTDTQYF. The DNA of the CDR3 is TGTGCCAGCAGCTTAGAAGCGGGGGGGTCTACAGATACGCAGTATTTT.

The J gene is TRBJ1-5, the V gene TRBV6-6, with D possibly TRBD1 on 6 matching bases. This CDR3 comprises 14 residues. Germline V gene lookup returns CDR1 MNHNY and CDR2 SVGAGI (reference sequence). V gave up 4 bases and J gave up 6 bases, with 13 bases separating them. For the CDR3, the DNA is TGTGCCAGCAGTTCGGACAGTCTTAGTCAGCCCCAGCATTTT. Protein: CASSSDSLSQPQHF.

This clone appeared a few times. The V and J genes are TRBV7-9 and TRBJ1-2; D gene uncertain. The germline V gene encodes CDR1 SEHNR and CDR2 FQNEAQ (reference sequence). V gave up 1 base and J gave up 2 bases, with 8 bases separating them. This CDR3 comprises 14 residues. The DNA of the CDR3 is TGTGCCAGCAGCTTAGGTGCAGGCAACTATGGCTACACCTTC. Translation gives CASSLGAGNYGYTF. The full variable domain, rest sourced from reference TRBV7-9 and TRBJ1-2, is DTGVSQNPRHKITKRGQNVTFRCDPISEHNRLYWYRQTLGQGPEFLTYFQNEAQLEKSRLLSDRFSAERPKGSFSTLEIQRTEQGDSAMYLCASSLGAGNYGYTFGSGTRLTVV.

The J gene is TRBJ2-1, the V gene TRBV14; no clear D. CDR1 and CDR2 (germline): SGHDN, FVKESK. CDR3 length: 12 residues. Trimming removed 1 base at V and 11 bases at J, with 9 bases between. The CDR3 sequence: CASSQASGKQFF. Here the CDR3 DNA reads TGTGCCAGCAGCCAAGCTAGTGGGAAGCAGTTCTTC.

Only a few counts were recorded for this clone. The chain links TRBV10-3 to TRBJ2-7; 9 bases fit TRBD1. The CDR3 covers 14 residues. Germline V gene sequence: CDR1 ENHRY, CDR2 SYGVKD. V gave up 7 bases and J gave up 6 bases; unmatched junction bases: 10. CDR3 amino acids: CAITPGHRGLEQYF. The DNA for the CDR3 is TGTGCCATCACCCCGGGCCACAGGGGGCTCGAGCAGTACTTC.

V usage is TRBV7-6 and J usage is TRBJ1-1; no definite D call. The CDR3 spans 15 residues. Germline V gene lookup returns CDR1 SGHVS and CDR2 FNYEAQ. V lost 8 bases and J lost 1, with 17 bases in between. DNA of the CDR3: TGTGCCAGCGAGCCGTCTCCTGGCAAGAACACTGAAGCTTTCTTT. Its protein is CASEPSPGKNTEAFF.

This clone was picked up a small number of times. The CDR3 DNA reads as TGTGCCAGCAGTTTACCCTCCTACACCGGGGAGCTGTTTTTT. Residues: CASSLPSYTGELFF. The rearrangement links TRBV27 to TRBJ2-2; D is ambiguous. CDR1 is MNHEY, CDR2 SMNVEV, per germline (reference sequence). The CDR3 spans 14 residues. The V and J ends lost 2 bases and 3 bases respectively, with 7 bases between them.

This clone appeared a few times. Different DNA sequences within this sample yield the same CDR3. The CDR3 DNA reads TGTGCCAGCAGCGACCGAGGCGGCAATCAGCCCCAGCATTTT. It specifies CASSDRGGNQPQHF. This chain connects TRBV2 to TRBJ1-5; no firm D call. The CDR3 length is 14 residues. The germline V and J ends were trimmed by 6 bases and 2 bases, with 11 bases remaining between them. Germline CDR1 and CDR2: SNHLY and FYNNEI.

This clone came up a few times. The chain links TRBV30 to TRBJ2-7; weak D call: TRBD2 (5 bases). Germline V gene sequence: CDR1 GTSNPN, CDR2 SVGIG (reference sequence). The ends were cut back, 1 base at V and 7 bases at J, with 8 bases in the middle. The length of the CDR3 is 11 residues. The CDR3 DNA reads TGTGCCTGGAGTGGACCGGGGGAGCAGTACTTC. Residues: CAWSGPGEQYF.

In its sample, this clone was seen a few times. The chain recombines TRBV9 with TRBJ1-2; possible D gene TRBD1, 6 bases. Germline CDR1 reads SGDLS; CDR2 reads YYNGEE. The V gene lost 6 bases and the J gene lost 7 bases, with 13 bases spanning the gap. The CDR3 contains 12 residues. CDR3 amino acids: CASKGGQSGYTF. The CDR3 DNA follows: TGTGCCAGCAAAGGGGGGCAAAGTGGCTACACCTTC.

This clone was seen a handful of times. The CDR3 sequence is CSVDSDGGAYGYTF. CDR3 bases: TGCAGCGTTGACTCCGATGGGGGTGCCTATGGCTACACCTTC. The rearrangement uses TRBV29-1 and TRBJ1-2; D perhaps matches TRBD1 (5 bases). V lost 3 bases and J lost 4, with 15 bases in between. Looked up from germline, CDR1 is SQVTM and CDR2 is ANQGSEA. The CDR3 totals 14 residues.

The J gene is TRBJ1-6, the V gene TRBV2; D is uncertain. The CDR3 contains 12 residues. Germline lookup yields CDR1 SNHLY and CDR2 FYNNEI. The V end was cut by 3 bases, the J end by 13 bases, with 10 bases between. The CDR3 nucleotides read TGTGCCAGCAGTGAGGGCCCAACCCCCCTCCACTTT. Translated, it gives CASSEGPTPLHF. The entire variable domain, with the rest obtained from reference TRBV2 and TRBJ1-6, is as follows: EPEVTQTPSHQVTQMGQEVILRCVPISNHLYFYWYRQILGQKVEFLVSFYNNEISEKSEIFDDQFSVERPDGSNFTLKIRSTKLEDSAMYFCASSEGPTPLHFGNGTRLTVT.

The table lists this clone with a few counts. The chain couples TRBV5-4 to TRBJ2-1, with TRBD2 identical over 7 bases. Germline CDR1 is SGHNT and CDR2 is YYREEE (reference sequence). The CDR3 has 16 amino acids. V was pared by 0 bases and J by 6 bases, with 9 bases of the junction left unmatched. CDR3 nucleotide sequence: TGTGCCAGCAGCTTGGAGCTAGCGGCACCCGTCAATGAGCAGTTCTTC. Translation: CASSLELAAPVNEQFF.

This sequence joins TRBV7-9 and TRBJ2-2, with 11 bases lining up with TRBD2. V trimming: 4 bases; J trimming: 2 bases; junction bases outside the gene matches: 6. Germline CDR1 reads SEHNR; CDR2 reads FQNEAQ (reference sequence). The CDR3 covers 17 residues. The CDR3 spells CASSSAGTSGNTGELFF. The DNA of the CDR3 is TGTGCCAGCAGCTCTGCTGGGACTAGCGGAAACACCGGGGAGCTGTTTTTT.

The V gene is TRBV10-3, the J gene TRBJ2-5, with a weak D call TRBD1 (5 bases). V was cut by 5 bases and J by 3 bases, with 10 bases left in between. This CDR3 spans 13 amino acids. In germline, CDR1 is ENHRY, CDR2 SYGVKD. CDR3 protein: CAISSLGEETQYF. The CDR3 DNA sequence: TGTGCCATCAGTTCGTTAGGGGAAGAGACCCAGTACTTC.

V is TRBV28 and J is TRBJ1-5; TRBD1 is a possible D gene (6 bases). CDR1 and CDR2 (germline): MDHEN, SYDVKM. V lost 2 bases and J 6 bases, leaving 11 bases between the germline ends. The CDR3 has 14 residues. The CDR3 region has the DNA TGTGCCAGCAGTTTAGGGGGGGCGGTTCAGCCCCAGCATTTT. As protein: CASSLGGAVQPQHF. Filled out from reference TRBV28 and TRBJ1-5, the complete variable domain reads DVKVTQSSRYLVKRTGEKVFLECVQDMDHENMFWYRQDPGLGLRLIYFSYDVKMKEKGDIPEGYSVSREKKERFSLILESASTNQTSMYLCASSLGGAVQPQHFGDGTRLSIL.

This clone was seen more than once but under ten times. The genes are TRBV29-1 and TRBJ2-2; 10 bases agree with TRBD1. From germline, CDR1 is SQVTM and CDR2 ANQGSEA. Unmatched junction bases numbered 5, after V lost 6 bases and J lost 1 base. The CDR3 has 15 residues. In DNA, the CDR3 is TGCAGCGTGGGACAGGGGATTGGGAACACCGGGGAGCTGTTTTTT. Translation gives CSVGQGIGNTGELFF.

This clone was seen a few times. The V and J genes are TRBV9 and TRBJ2-7; unclear D gene. The germline V and J ends were trimmed by 0 bases and 5 bases, with 12 bases remaining between them. Germline CDR1 is SGDLS and CDR2 is YYNGEE. The CDR3 has 14 amino acids. The CDR3 reads CASSVVPQSHEQYF. Written as DNA, the CDR3 is TGTGCCAGCAGCGTAGTCCCCCAAAGTCACGAGCAGTACTTC.

This clone was seen a handful of times. The chain couples TRBV14 to TRBJ1-6, with D possibly TRBD1 on 6 matching bases. Germline V gene sequence: CDR1 SGHDN, CDR2 FVKESK. This CDR3 is built from 14 residues. Trimming removed 4 bases at V and 9 bases at J, with 13 bases between. CDR3 in DNA: TGTGCCAGCAGCCCTGGGGGGGGCGGTTCACCCCTCCACTTT. Amino acids: CASSPGGGGSPLHF. Looking up the rest from reference TRBV14 and TRBJ1-6 gives the full variable domain: EAGVTQFPSHSVIEKGQTVTLRCDPISGHDNLYWYRRVMGKEIKFLLHFVKESKQDESGMPNNRFLAERTGGTYSTLKVQPAELEDSGVYFCASSPGGGGSPLHFGNGTRLTVT.

The chain has TRBV7-9 and TRBJ2-7, with 8 bases identical to TRBD1. The CDR3 covers 13 residues. Germline loops: CDR1 SEHNR, CDR2 FQNEAQ (reference sequence). The V segment lost 4 bases and the J segment 7 bases; nucleotides outside the gene matches: 6. The CDR3 reads CASSSQGVGEQYF. The CDR3 nucleotides are TGTGCCAGCAGCTCACAGGGGGTTGGAGAGCAGTACTTC.

This clone showed up just a few times. The chain has TRBV28 and TRBJ2-7, with D maybe TRBD2 (7 bases). CDR1 and CDR2 (germline): MDHEN, SYDVKM. This CDR3 region has 16 residues. V was pared by 2 bases and J by 2 bases, with 16 bases between. CDR3 loop: CASSLNPGGWTYEQYF. The DNA of the CDR3 is TGTGCCAGCAGTTTAAACCCGGGGGGCTGGACCTACGAGCAGTACTTC. The whole variable domain, remainder taken from reference TRBV28 and TRBJ2-7, is DVKVTQSSRYLVKRTGEKVFLECVQDMDHENMFWYRQDPGLGLRLIYFSYDVKMKEKGDIPEGYSVSREKKERFSLILESASTNQTSMYLCASSLNPGGWTYEQYFGPGTRLTVT.

V usage is TRBV7-3 and J usage is TRBJ2-3; 9 positions match TRBD2. The V gene end was trimmed by 3 bases and the J gene end by 4 bases; junction bases not matched to a gene: 11. CDR1 is SGHTA and CDR2 is FQGTGA in the germline V gene. CDR3 length equals 17 residues. The CDR3 loop reads CASSLVSGGLGADTQYF. CDR3 DNA sequence: TGTGCCAGCAGCTTGGTTAGCGGGGGACTAGGGGCAGATACGCAGTATTTT.